This T cell receptor beta chain was retrieved from a study of OX40 agonist ivuxolimab in advanced cancers. At the level of the study: Each dose-escalation patient presented with hepatocellular carcinoma, melanoma, renal cell or head and neck cancer.

The method was immunoSEQ multiplex PCR; TCRdb's version includes in-frame clones alone and lacks a portion of them. The profile shows tens of thousands of clones, around 83% of them singletons. This clone has just one count. No antigen is known for it. General study findings and limits: Mean expanded clone counts were higher in CD8+ than CD4+ T cells. Doses of 0.1 to 3.0 mg/kg were accompanied by clonal expansion of CD4+ and CD8+ blood T cells by week 6.

The CDR3 sequence is 13 residues long. Germline CDR1 reads KGHSH; CDR2 reads LQKENI. V lost 1 base and J 5 bases, leaving 3 bases between the germline ends. The sample here was CD4+ or CD8+ T cells sorted from blood, taken in a trial of the OX40 agonist ivuxolimab. The TCR was taken from an adult with an advanced solid tumor such as melanoma, head and neck, liver or kidney cancer. V gene TRBV18 combines with J gene TRBJ1-6, with D unresolved. The CDR3 spells CASSPLHNSPLHF. The DNA of the CDR3 is TGTGCCAGCTCACCACTCCATAATTCACCCCTCCACTTT. Supplemented by reference TRBV18 and TRBJ1-6, the full variable domain reads NAGVMQNPRHLVRRRGQEARLRCSPMKGHSHVYWYRQLPEEGLKFMVYLQKENIIDESGMPKERFSAEFPKEGPSILRIQQVVRGDSAAYFCASSPLHNSPLHFGNGTRLTVT.